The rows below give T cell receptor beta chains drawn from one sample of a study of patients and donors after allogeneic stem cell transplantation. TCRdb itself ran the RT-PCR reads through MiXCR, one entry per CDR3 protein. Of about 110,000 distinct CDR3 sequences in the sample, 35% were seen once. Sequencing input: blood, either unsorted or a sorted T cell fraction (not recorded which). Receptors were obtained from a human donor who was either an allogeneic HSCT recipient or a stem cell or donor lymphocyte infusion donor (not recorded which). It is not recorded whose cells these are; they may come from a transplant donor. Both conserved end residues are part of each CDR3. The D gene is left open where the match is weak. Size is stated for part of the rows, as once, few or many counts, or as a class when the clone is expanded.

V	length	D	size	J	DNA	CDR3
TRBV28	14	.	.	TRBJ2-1	TGTGCCAGCAGCCCTTTTGTAGACTACAATGAGCAGTTCTTC	CASSPFVDYNEQFF
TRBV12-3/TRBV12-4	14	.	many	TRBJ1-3	TGTGCCAGCAGCTCGACACCCTCTGGAAACACCATATATTTT	CASSSTPSGNTIYF
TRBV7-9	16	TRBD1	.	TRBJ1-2	TGTGCCAGCAGCCGTGGGACAGGCGTCTTAAGTGGTGGCTACACCTTC	CASSRGTGVLSGGYTF
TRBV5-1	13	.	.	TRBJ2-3	TGCGCCAGCAGCTTGGGGCTGGACGATACGCAGTATTTT	CASSLGLDDTQYF
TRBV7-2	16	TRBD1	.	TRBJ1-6	TGTGCCAGCAGCCCAACCGGGACAGGGGGAAATTCACCCCTCCACTTT	CASSPTGTGGNSPLHF
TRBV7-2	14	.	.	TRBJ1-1	TGTGCCAGCAGCCAACAGGGCATGAACACTGAAGCTTTCTTT	CASSQQGMNTEAFF
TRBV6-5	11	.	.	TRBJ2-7	TGTGCCACGTGGGGCTCCTTAGGGCAGTACTTC	CATWGSLGQYF
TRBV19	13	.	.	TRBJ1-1	TGTGCCAGCCGACGAGGGCCCCACACTGAAGCTTTCTTT	CASRRGPHTEAFF
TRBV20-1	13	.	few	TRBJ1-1	TGCAGTGCTAGAGTCGGGGGGGCCACTGAAGCTTTCTTT	CSARVGGATEAFF
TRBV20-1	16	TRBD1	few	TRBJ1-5	TGCAGTGCTAGACACCGGACAGGGTGGGAAAATCAGCCCCAGCATTTT	CSARHRTGWENQPQHF
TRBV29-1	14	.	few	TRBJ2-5	TGCAGCGTTGTCCCGACTAACCTTCAAGAGACCCAGTACTTC	CSVVPTNLQETQYF
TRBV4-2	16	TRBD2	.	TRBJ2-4	TGTGCCAGCAGCCCAGGACTAGCGGGAGGCCAAAACATTCAGTACTTC	CASSPGLAGGQNIQYF
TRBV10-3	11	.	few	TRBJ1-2	TGTGCCATCGGAAAGGGGGAGAGCTACACCTTC	CAIGKGESYTF
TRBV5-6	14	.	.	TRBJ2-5	TGTGCCAGCAGCGGAGGGGTTTCTGGGGAGACCCAGTACTTC	CASSGGVSGETQYF
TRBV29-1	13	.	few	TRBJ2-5	TGCAGCGTTGAATTGCCAGGAAGAGAGACCCAGTACTTC	CSVELPGRETQYF
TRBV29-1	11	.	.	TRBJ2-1	TGCAGCCTTAAGTCTGCTAATGAGCAGTTCTTC	CSLKSANEQFF
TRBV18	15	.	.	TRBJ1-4	TGTGCCAGCTCACCCCTCCCGGATCCTAATGAAAAACTGTTTTTT	CASSPLPDPNEKLFF
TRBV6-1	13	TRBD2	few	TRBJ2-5	TGTGCCAGCAGTGAAACGGGGGGAGAGACCCAGTACTTC	CASSETGGETQYF
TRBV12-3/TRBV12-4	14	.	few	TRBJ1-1	TGTGCCAGCAGTTCCTTCGGAGGGAACACTGAAGCTTTCTTT	CASSSFGGNTEAFF
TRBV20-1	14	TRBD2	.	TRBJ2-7	TGCAGTGGACTAGCGGGATTTAGCTCCTACGAGCAGTACTTC	CSGLAGFSSYEQYF
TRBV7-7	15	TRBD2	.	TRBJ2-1	TGTGCTAGCAGCTTACTAGCGGGAGCATACAATGAGCAGTTCTTC	CASSLLAGAYNEQFF
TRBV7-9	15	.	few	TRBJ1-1	TGTGCCAGCAGCCCGAGACAGATGCTGAACACTGAAGCTTTCTTT	CASSPRQMLNTEAFF
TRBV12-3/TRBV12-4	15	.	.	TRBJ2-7	TGTGCCAGCACCCTTGGGGGGCAGGCGACCTACGAGCAGTACTTC	CASTLGGQATYEQYF
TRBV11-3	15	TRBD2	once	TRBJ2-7	TGTGCCAGCAGCTTCCTTGGACTAGCGGGAGACGAGCAGTACTTC	CASSFLGLAGDEQYF
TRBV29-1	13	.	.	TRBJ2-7	TGCAGCGTTGTGGCCGGACCTTCTGACGAGCAGTACTTC	CSVVAGPSDEQYF
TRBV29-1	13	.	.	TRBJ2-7	TGCAGCGTTGAATCGGGGCCCAGTTACGAGCAGTACTTC	CSVESGPSYEQYF
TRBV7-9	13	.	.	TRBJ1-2	TGTGCCAGCAGCCGTGACAGGTCGACTGGCTACACCTTC	CASSRDRSTGYTF
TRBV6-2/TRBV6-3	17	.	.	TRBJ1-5	TGTGCCAGCAGTTATACAATTGGGGCGGCGCCGAATCAGCCCCAGCATTTT	CASSYTIGAAPNQPQHF
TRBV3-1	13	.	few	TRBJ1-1	TGTGCCAGCAGCGCGGGACAGAACACTGAAGCTTTCTTT	CASSAGQNTEAFF
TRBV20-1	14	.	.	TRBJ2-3	TGCAGTGCTAGTTTTTCAGGCGGGTTGGATACGCAGTATTTT	CSASFSGGLDTQYF
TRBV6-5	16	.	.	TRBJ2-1	TGTGCCAGCAGTTACTCGATTGAGCGGACTTACAATGAGCAGTTCTTC	CASSYSIERTYNEQFF
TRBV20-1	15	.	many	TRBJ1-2	TGCAGTGCTAGAGATAGGGGCCAGAGCATGGGCGGCTACACCTTC	CSARDRGQSMGGYTF
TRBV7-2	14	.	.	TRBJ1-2	TGTGCCAGCAGCCCCGAGGGACTTTACCCACTTTACACCTTC	CASSPEGLYPLYTF
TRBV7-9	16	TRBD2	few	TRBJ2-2	TGTGCCAGCAGCTTAGGACTAGCGGGAGCCGCCGGGGAGCTGTTTTTT	CASSLGLAGAAGELFF
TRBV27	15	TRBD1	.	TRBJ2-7	TGTGCCAGCAGTTCCTCGGGACAGGGATTCTACGAGCAGTACTTC	CASSSSGQGFYEQYF
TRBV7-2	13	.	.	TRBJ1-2	TGTGCCAGCAGCTTAGCCCTGGGGAGGGGCTACACCTTC	CASSLALGRGYTF
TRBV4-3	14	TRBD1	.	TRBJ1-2	TGCGCCAGCAGCCAGTATCGACAGGGGGTCGGCTACACCTTC	CASSQYRQGVGYTF
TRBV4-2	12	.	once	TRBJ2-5	TGTGCCAGCCTTACAACGAGCGTGGCCCAGTACTTC	CASLTTSVAQYF
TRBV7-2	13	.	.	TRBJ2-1	TGTGCCAGCAGCTTAAATCGTAAGAATGAGCAGTTCTTC	CASSLNRKNEQFF
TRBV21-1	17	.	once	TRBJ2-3	TGTGCCAGCAGCAAAGTAGTACCGGAACCCGGCACGAATACGCAGTATTTT	CASSKVVPEPGTNTQYF
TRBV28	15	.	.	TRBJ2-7	TGTGCCAGCAGTTTACCCAGGCAGGGAGCGTACGAGCAGTACTTC	CASSLPRQGAYEQYF
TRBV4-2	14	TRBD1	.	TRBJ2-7	TGTGCCAGCAGCCAAGATGGACAGGGCTACGAGCAGTACTTC	CASSQDGQGYEQYF